This TCR beta chain was identified during a study of T cells in Graves' hyperthyroidism and ophthalmopathy. This clonotype was counted a few times. As yet, its antigen is unknown. The source of the PBMCs was roughly 10 ml of fresh peripheral blood. Study outcomes and limitations: Appearing also in blood were most of the thyroid clonotypes expanded above 0.001. Ophthalmopathy was distinguished from stable hyperthyroidism by 13 V-J signatures. Ophthalmopathy got predicted by the model a median 6.5 months before its onset.

The V and J ends lost 0 bases and 8 bases respectively, with 20 bases between them. The length of the CDR3 is 16 residues. Germline CDR1 and CDR2: SGHRS and YFSETQ. TCR beta CDR3 regions were amplified from RNA transcripts. The primer set for the first-round RT-PCR of the TCR CDR3 was HTBI. MiXCR, applied by TCRdb to the multiplex PCR reads, yields one record per CDR3 protein. The sample lists about 600,000 distinct CDR3 sequences; more than 15% were seen once. The source is a woman between 40 and 50 years old with Graves' ophthalmopathy. V gene TRBV5-1 combines with J gene TRBJ1-2; tentative D call: TRBD1 (5 bases). The sequenced material came from blood. The CDR3 spells CASSLGDSRGPDGYTF. The CDR3 coding sequence is TGCGCCAGCAGCTTGGGGGACTCGCGAGGGCCCGACGGCTACACCTTC.